This T cell receptor beta chain derives from a study of blood T cells in healthy people across ages. For this clonotype: No antigen is known for it.

There were healthy Caucasian individuals from Russia, aged about 6 to 95, serving as donors. Peripheral blood was drawn, approximately 9.5 milliliters per donor. The V and J ends lost 5 bases and 4 bases, in that order; junction bases with no gene match: 8. The CDR3 has 15 amino acids. Combining a sample-barcoded 5' primer with a J-beta primer mix, a second PCR ran for about 6 to 11 cycles. The template-switch adaptor was a 5' adaptor with 12 random nucleotides. It tagged each cDNA molecule. TCRdb ran MiXCR on the 5' RACE reads and lists one entry per CDR3 protein. The repertoire holds 1.5 million to 2 million distinct CDR3 sequences, with approximately 39% as singletons. Study conclusions and caveats: Higher naive T cell percentage went strongly together with higher TCR beta diversity.

The source is a human donor in good health. The genes are TRBV6-7 and TRBJ1-5; 7 bases align to TRBD1. TRBV6-7 falls under the ORF class, with uncertain function. Input material: blood. CDR3 sequence reads: CASSTSTGKNQPQHF. CDR3 nucleotide sequence: TGTGCCAGCAGTACCTCGACAGGGAAGAATCAGCCCCAGCATTTT.